The clone carrying this T cell receptor (beta chain) showed up just once. V was cut by 0 bases and J by 0 bases, with 9 bases left in between. The CDR3 has 16 residues. Germline V gene data show CDR1 as WSHSY and CDR2 as SAAADI. Libraries were prepared by immunoSEQ multiplex PCR; TCRdb keeps only in-frame clonotypes and omits some of them. The sample lists 150,000 to 200,000 clones; 75% to 90% were seen once. The data derive from a study of T cell responses to AZD1222 COVID-19 vaccine. The sequenced sample was peripheral blood, obtained on day 0 of AZD1222 vaccination. The receptor comes from an adult in good health. The rearrangement joins TRBV10-2 to TRBJ1-3; D gene ambiguous. The CDR3 sequence is CASSESIGISGNTIYF. In nucleotides, the CDR3 is TGCGCCAGCAGTGAGTCGATAGGGATCTCTGGAAACACCATATATTTT.